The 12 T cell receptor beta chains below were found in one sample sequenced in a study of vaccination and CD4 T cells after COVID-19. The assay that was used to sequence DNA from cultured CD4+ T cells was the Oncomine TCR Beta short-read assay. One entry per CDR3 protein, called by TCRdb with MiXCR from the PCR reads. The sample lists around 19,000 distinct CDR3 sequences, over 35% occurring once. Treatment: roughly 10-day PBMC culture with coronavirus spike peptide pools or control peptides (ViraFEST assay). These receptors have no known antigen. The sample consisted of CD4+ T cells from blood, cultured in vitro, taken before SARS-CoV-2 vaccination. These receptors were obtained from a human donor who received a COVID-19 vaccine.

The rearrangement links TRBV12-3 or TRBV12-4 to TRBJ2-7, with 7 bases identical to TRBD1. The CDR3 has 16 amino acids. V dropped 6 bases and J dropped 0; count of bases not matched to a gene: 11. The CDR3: CASSPTTGASSYEQYF. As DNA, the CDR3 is TGTGCCAGCAGCCCTACCACAGGGGCAAGCTCCTACGAGCAGTACTTC.

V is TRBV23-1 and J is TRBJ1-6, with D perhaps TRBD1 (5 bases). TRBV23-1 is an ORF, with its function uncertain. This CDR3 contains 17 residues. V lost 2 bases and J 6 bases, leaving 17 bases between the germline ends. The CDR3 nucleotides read TGCGCCAGCAGTCAACCGCGGCAGGGAAGTGGTAATTCACCCCTCCACTTT. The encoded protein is CASSQPRQGSGNSPLHF.

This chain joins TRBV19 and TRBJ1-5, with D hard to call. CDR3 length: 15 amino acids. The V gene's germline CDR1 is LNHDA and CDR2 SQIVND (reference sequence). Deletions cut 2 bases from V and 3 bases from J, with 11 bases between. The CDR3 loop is CASSITVKANQPQHF. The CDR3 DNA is TGTGCCAGTAGTATAACTGTAAAAGCCAATCAGCCCCAGCATTTT.

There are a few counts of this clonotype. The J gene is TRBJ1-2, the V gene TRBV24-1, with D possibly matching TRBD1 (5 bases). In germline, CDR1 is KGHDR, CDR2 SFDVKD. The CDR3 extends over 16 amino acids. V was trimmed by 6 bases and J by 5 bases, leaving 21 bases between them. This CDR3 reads CATSPQGTEGTYGYTF. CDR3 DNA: TGTGCCACCAGTCCCCAGGGAACAGAGGGGACTTATGGCTACACCTTC.

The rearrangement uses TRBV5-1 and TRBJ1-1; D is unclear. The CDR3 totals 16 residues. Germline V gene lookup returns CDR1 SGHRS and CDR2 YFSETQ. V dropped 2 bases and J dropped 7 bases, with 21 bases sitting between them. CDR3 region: CASSLTVHGNLYEAFF. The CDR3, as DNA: TGCGCCAGCAGCTTAACAGTACATGGCAATCTATATGAAGCTTTCTTT.

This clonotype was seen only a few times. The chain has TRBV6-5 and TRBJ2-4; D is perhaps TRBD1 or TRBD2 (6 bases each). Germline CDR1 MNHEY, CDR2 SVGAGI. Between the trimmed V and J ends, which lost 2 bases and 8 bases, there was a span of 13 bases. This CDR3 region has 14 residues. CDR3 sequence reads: CASSYMTGGDIQYF. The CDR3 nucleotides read TGTGCCAGCAGTTACATGACAGGAGGGGACATTCAGTACTTC.

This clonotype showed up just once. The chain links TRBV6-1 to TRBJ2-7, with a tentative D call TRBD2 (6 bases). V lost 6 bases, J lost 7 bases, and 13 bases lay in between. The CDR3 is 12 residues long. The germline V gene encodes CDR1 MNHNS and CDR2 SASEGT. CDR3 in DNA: TGTGCCAGCAGCGACGCCCGGGGGGAGCAGTACTTC. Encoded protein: CASSDARGEQYF.

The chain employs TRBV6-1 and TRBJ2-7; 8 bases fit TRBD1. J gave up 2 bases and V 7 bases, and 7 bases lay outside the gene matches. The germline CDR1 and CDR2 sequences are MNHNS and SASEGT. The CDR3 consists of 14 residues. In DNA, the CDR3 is TGTGCCAGCACCCAAGGACAGGGAACCTACGAGCAGTACTTC. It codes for CASTQGQGTYEQYF.

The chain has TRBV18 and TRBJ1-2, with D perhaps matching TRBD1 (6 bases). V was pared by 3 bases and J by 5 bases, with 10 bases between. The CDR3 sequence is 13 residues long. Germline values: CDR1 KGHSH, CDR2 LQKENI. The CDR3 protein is CASSPGQQYGYTF. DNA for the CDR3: TGTGCCAGCTCACCCGGACAGCAATATGGCTACACCTTC. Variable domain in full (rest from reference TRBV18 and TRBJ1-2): NAGVMQNPRHLVRRRGQEARLRCSPMKGHSHVYWYRQLPEEGLKFMVYLQKENIIDESGMPKERFSAEFPKEGPSILRIQQVVRGDSAAYFCASSPGQQYGYTFGSGTRLTVV.

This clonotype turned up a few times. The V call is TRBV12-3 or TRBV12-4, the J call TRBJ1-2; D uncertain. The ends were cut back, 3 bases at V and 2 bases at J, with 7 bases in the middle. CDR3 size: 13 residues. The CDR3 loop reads CASSFAGNYGYTF. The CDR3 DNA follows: TGTGCCAGCAGTTTTGCGGGGAACTATGGCTACACCTTC.

The CDR3 loop reads CAISGGVTYEQYF. CDR3 in DNA: TGTGCCATTTCAGGGGGCGTAACCTACGAGCAGTACTTC. V gene TRBV10-3 combines with J gene TRBJ2-7, with TRBD1 matching over 8 bases. The germline gives CDR1 ENHRY, CDR2 SYGVKD. J gave up 2 bases and V 9 bases, and 6 bases lay outside the gene matches. The CDR3 contains 13 residues.

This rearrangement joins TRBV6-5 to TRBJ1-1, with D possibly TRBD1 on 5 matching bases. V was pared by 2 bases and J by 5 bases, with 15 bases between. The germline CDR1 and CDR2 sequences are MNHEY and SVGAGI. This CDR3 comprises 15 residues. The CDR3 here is CASSYGRGVGTEAFF. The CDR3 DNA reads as TGTGCCAGCAGTTACGGTAGGGGCGTGGGGACTGAAGCTTTCTTT.